A selection of T cell receptor beta chains follows, all from one sample in a study of blood T cell repertoires in COVID-19. This table comes from immunoSEQ multiplex PCR, and its TCRdb copy is limited to in-frame clones, with some not included. The table records about 100,000 clones, 84% of them present only once. Sample: peripheral blood. The source of these receptors is a human donor in a cohort sampled during active COVID-19. The CDR3 runs from the conserved cysteine through the conserved F or W. Each record gives: V gene, clone size, J gene, D gene, CDR3 protein, CDR3 DNA. The D gene is left open where the match is weak. Size is omitted from some rows. Given values are once, few, many or a class for expanded clones.

v_gene: TRBV7-3
abundance: -
j_gene: TRBJ2-3
d_gene: -
CDR3aa: CASSLGASSGTDTQYF
CDR3nt: TGTGCCAGCAGCTTAGGGGCATCATCGGGCACAGATACGCAGTATTTT

v_gene: TRBV15
abundance: -
j_gene: TRBJ1-2
d_gene: TRBD1
CDR3aa: CATSREGTANYGYTF
CDR3nt: TGTGCCACCAGCAGAGAAGGGACAGCCAACTATGGCTACACCTTC

v_gene: TRBV6-1
abundance: -
j_gene: TRBJ1-2
d_gene: TRBD1
CDR3aa: CASSEPAGGPMGYGYTF
CDR3nt: TGTGCCAGCAGTGAGCCGGCAGGGGGCCCCATGGGCTATGGCTACACCTTC

v_gene: TRBV7-9
abundance: few
j_gene: TRBJ1-6
d_gene: -
CDR3aa: CASSFSQGNNSPLHF
CDR3nt: TGTGCCAGCAGCTTCAGTCAGGGGAATAATTCACCCCTCCACTTT

v_gene: TRBV6-1
abundance: -
j_gene: TRBJ2-7
d_gene: -
CDR3aa: CASSEARALVSYEQYF
CDR3nt: TGTGCCAGCAGTGAAGCGCGGGCATTGGTATCCTACGAGCAGTACTTC

v_gene: TRBV7-8
abundance: once
j_gene: TRBJ2-7
d_gene: -
CDR3aa: CASSPGTPYEQYF
CDR3nt: TGTGCCAGCAGCCCAGGGACACCTTACGAGCAGTACTTC

v_gene: TRBV6-2/TRBV6-3
abundance: -
j_gene: TRBJ2-5
d_gene: -
CDR3aa: CASSYSGETQYF
CDR3nt: TGTGCCAGCAGTTACTCGGGCGAGACCCAGTACTTC

v_gene: TRBV7-2
abundance: few
j_gene: TRBJ2-3
d_gene: -
CDR3aa: CASSLERAFSTDTQYF
CDR3nt: TGTGCCAGCAGCTTAGAGAGAGCCTTCAGCACAGATACGCAGTATTTT

v_gene: TRBV20-1
abundance: -
j_gene: TRBJ1-3
d_gene: -
CDR3aa: CSASWAGSGNTIYF
CDR3nt: TGCAGTGCTAGTTGGGCAGGCTCCGGAAACACCATATATTTT

v_gene: TRBV5-1
abundance: -
j_gene: TRBJ2-2
d_gene: -
CDR3aa: CASKSQVGAGELFF
CDR3nt: TGCGCCAGCAAATCTCAGGTCGGGGCCGGGGAGCTGTTTTTT

v_gene: TRBV5-4
abundance: -
j_gene: TRBJ2-3
d_gene: TRBD2
CDR3aa: CASSPPPSGGTDTQYF
CDR3nt: TGTGCCAGCAGCCCACCGCCTAGCGGGGGAACAGATACGCAGTATTTT

v_gene: TRBV18
abundance: -
j_gene: TRBJ1-6
d_gene: -
CDR3aa: CASSPESTNSPLHF
CDR3nt: TGTGCCAGCTCACCAGAAAGCACCAATTCACCCCTCCACTTT

v_gene: TRBV30
abundance: -
j_gene: TRBJ1-5
d_gene: -
CDR3aa: CAWSVLQGKDQPQHF
CDR3nt: TGTGCCTGGAGTGTACTACAGGGTAAGGATCAGCCCCAGCATTTT

v_gene: TRBV3-1/TRBV3-2
abundance: -
j_gene: TRBJ2-1
d_gene: TRBD1
CDR3aa: CASQRGQGGQFF
CDR3nt: TGTGCCAGCCAAAGGGGACAGGGGGGGCAGTTCTTC

v_gene: TRBV7-3
abundance: -
j_gene: TRBJ1-1
d_gene: TRBD1
CDR3aa: CASSLYTGGNTEAFF
CDR3nt: TGTGCCAGCAGCTTATACACAGGGGGCAACACTGAAGCTTTCTTT

v_gene: TRBV18
abundance: once
j_gene: TRBJ2-7
d_gene: TRBD1
CDR3aa: CASSRLTGNTYEQYF
CDR3nt: TGTGCCAGCTCACGACTGACAGGGAATACCTACGAGCAGTACTTC

v_gene: TRBV10-1
abundance: few
j_gene: TRBJ2-1
d_gene: TRBD2
CDR3aa: CGQGGVNIYEQFF
CDR3nt: TGCGGCCAGGGAGGGGTTAATATCTATGAGCAGTTCTTC

v_gene: TRBV18
abundance: -
j_gene: TRBJ2-3
d_gene: TRBD1
CDR3aa: CASSAGTGGLDTQYF
CDR3nt: TGTGCCAGCTCGGCAGGGACAGGGGGCCTAGATACGCAGTATTTT

v_gene: TRBV12-3/TRBV12-4
abundance: -
j_gene: TRBJ2-1
d_gene: -
CDR3aa: CASSPGLGEQFF
CDR3nt: TGTGCCAGCAGCCCCGGACTCGGTGAGCAGTTCTTC

v_gene: TRBV28
abundance: -
j_gene: TRBJ1-2
d_gene: -
CDR3aa: CASSRPGALSYGYTF
CDR3nt: TGTGCCAGCAGCCGCCCAGGGGCCCTATCCTATGGCTACACCTTC

v_gene: TRBV6-5
abundance: -
j_gene: TRBJ2-2
d_gene: -
CDR3aa: CASSVGELFF
CDR3nt: TGTGCCAGCAGCGTCGGGGAGCTGTTTTTT

v_gene: TRBV11-2
abundance: few
j_gene: TRBJ2-5
d_gene: -
CDR3aa: CASSRERQETQYF
CDR3nt: TGTGCCAGCAGCCGGGAGCGGCAAGAGACCCAGTACTTC

v_gene: TRBV10-3
abundance: once
j_gene: TRBJ2-7
d_gene: -
CDR3aa: CAISDLLRQVRNEQYF
CDR3nt: TGTGCCATCAGTGACCTCCTTCGACAGGTTCGGAACGAGCAGTACTTC

v_gene: TRBV14
abundance: -
j_gene: TRBJ1-1
d_gene: -
CDR3aa: CASSDTPANTEAFF
CDR3nt: TGTGCCAGCAGCGACACCCCAGCGAACACTGAAGCTTTCTTT

v_gene: TRBV11-2
abundance: -
j_gene: TRBJ2-3
d_gene: -
CDR3aa: CASSLSAIAGTDTQYF
CDR3nt: TGTGCCAGCAGCTTAAGTGCGATAGCGGGCACAGATACGCAGTATTTT

v_gene: TRBV4-3
abundance: -
j_gene: TRBJ2-7
d_gene: TRBD2
CDR3aa: CASSPLAGVDYEQYF
CDR3nt: TGCGCCAGCAGCCCGCTAGCGGGGGTGGACTACGAGCAGTACTTC

v_gene: TRBV7-9
abundance: -
j_gene: TRBJ2-1
d_gene: TRBD2
CDR3aa: CASTVGTSGRPYNEQFF
CDR3nt: TGTGCCAGCACCGTGGGTACTAGCGGGCGTCCCTACAATGAGCAGTTCTTC

v_gene: TRBV19
abundance: -
j_gene: TRBJ2-2
d_gene: -
CDR3aa: CASSPKGQINTGELFF
CDR3nt: TGTGCCAGTAGCCCTAAAGGACAGATCAACACCGGGGAGCTGTTTTTT

v_gene: TRBV3-1/TRBV3-2
abundance: -
j_gene: TRBJ2-5
d_gene: TRBD2
CDR3aa: CASSPGTSAFQETQYF
CDR3nt: TGTGCCAGCAGCCCGGGGACTAGCGCCTTCCAAGAGACCCAGTACTTC

v_gene: TRBV19
abundance: -
j_gene: TRBJ1-2
d_gene: TRBD1
CDR3aa: CASGKTGENYGYTF
CDR3nt: TGTGCCAGTGGAAAAACAGGGGAGAACTATGGCTACACCTTC

v_gene: TRBV7-9
abundance: -
j_gene: TRBJ2-3
d_gene: TRBD2
CDR3aa: CASSLSGGHGDTQYF
CDR3nt: TGTGCCAGCAGCCTTAGCGGGGGCCACGGGGATACGCAGTATTTT

v_gene: TRBV7-6
abundance: -
j_gene: TRBJ1-1
d_gene: TRBD1
CDR3aa: CASSPRQGNTEAFF
CDR3nt: TGTGCCAGCAGCCCCCGACAGGGGAACACTGAAGCTTTCTTT

v_gene: TRBV6-2/TRBV6-3
abundance: -
j_gene: TRBJ2-5
d_gene: -
CDR3aa: CASSYSTVKIVSQETQYF
CDR3nt: TGTGCCAGCAGTTACTCGACAGTAAAAATCGTATCCCAAGAGACCCAGTACTTC

v_gene: TRBV5-4
abundance: -
j_gene: TRBJ2-5
d_gene: TRBD1
CDR3aa: CASSLGQGVTETQYF
CDR3nt: TGTGCCAGCAGCCTTGGACAGGGTGTCACAGAGACCCAGTACTTC

v_gene: TRBV7-9
abundance: -
j_gene: TRBJ2-1
d_gene: -
CDR3aa: CASSARSQATSYNEQFF
CDR3nt: TGTGCCAGCAGCGCCCGCTCCCAGGCTACCTCCTACAATGAGCAGTTCTTC

v_gene: TRBV11-2
abundance: -
j_gene: TRBJ1-1
d_gene: -
CDR3aa: CASSPTGRGDTEAFF
CDR3nt: TGTGCCAGCAGCCCAACCGGCCGCGGGGACACTGAAGCTTTCTTT